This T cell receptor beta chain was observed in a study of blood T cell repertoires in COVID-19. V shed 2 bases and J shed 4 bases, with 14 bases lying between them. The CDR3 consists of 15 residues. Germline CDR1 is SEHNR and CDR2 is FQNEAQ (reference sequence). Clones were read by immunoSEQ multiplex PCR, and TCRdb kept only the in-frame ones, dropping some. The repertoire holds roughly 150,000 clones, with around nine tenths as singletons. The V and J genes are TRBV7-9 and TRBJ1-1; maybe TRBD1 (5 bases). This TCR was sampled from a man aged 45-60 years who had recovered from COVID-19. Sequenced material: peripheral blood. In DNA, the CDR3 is TGTGCCAGCAGCTTATCGGGGGGTTCCCCCACTGAAGCTTTCTTT. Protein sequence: CASSLSGGSPTEAFF.